The T cell receptor beta chain under discussion was sequenced for a study of Graves' ophthalmopathy and Graves' hyperthyroidism. This CDR3 is built from 12 residues. The germline gives CDR1 DFQATT, CDR2 SNEGSKA (reference sequence). Trimming left V 5 bases short and J 0 bases short, with 5 bases between. Researchers took RNA transcripts and amplified TCR beta CDR3 regions from them. Following a first-round RT-PCR that used HTBI primers, a second-round multiplex PCR was carried out. TCRdb recomputed calls from the multiplex PCR reads with MiXCR, one row per CDR3 protein. Here the sample spans hundreds of thousands of distinct CDR3 sequences, 20% to 25% being singletons. This clonotype has only a few counts. Its target is unknown. Findings and caveats of the study: For separating ophthalmopathy from stable hyperthyroidism, a 13-signature model gave over 85% sensitivity and approximately 80% specificity. A majority of expanded thyroid clonotypes exceeding 0.001 frequency were likewise present in blood.

Exclusion covered patients with other autoimmune diseases or uncontrolled infections (as well as pregnancy or lactation). This TCR derives from a woman aged 18-29 years with stable Graves' hyperthyroidism. Some clones in this sample may be carry-over from other donors' samples. This sequence joins TRBV20-1 and TRBJ1-3; no firm D call. The sample comprised peripheral blood. Written as DNA, the CDR3 is TGCAGTGCTCCCAACTCTGGAAACACCATATATTTT. The encoded protein is CSAPNSGNTIYF.